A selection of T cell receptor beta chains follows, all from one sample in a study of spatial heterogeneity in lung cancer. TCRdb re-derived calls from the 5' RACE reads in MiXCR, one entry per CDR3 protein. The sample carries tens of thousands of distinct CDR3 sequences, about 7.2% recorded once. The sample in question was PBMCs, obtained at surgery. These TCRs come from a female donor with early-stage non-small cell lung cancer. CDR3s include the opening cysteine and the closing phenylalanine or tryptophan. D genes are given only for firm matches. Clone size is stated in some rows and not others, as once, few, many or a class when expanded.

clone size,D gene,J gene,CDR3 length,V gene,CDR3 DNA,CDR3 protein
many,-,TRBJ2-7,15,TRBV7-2,TGTGCCAGCAGCTTAATCGGAGGGGCCGGTTACGAGCAGTACTTC,CASSLIGGAGYEQYF
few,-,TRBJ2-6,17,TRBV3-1,TGTGCCAGCAGCCAGGGATCAGGGGTCTTGGGGGCCAACGTCCTGACTTTC,CASSQGSGVLGANVLTF
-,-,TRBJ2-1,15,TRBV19,TGTGCCAGTAGTGATCCGGGACGCTCCTACAATGAGCAGTTCTTC,CASSDPGRSYNEQFF
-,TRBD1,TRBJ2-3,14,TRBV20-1,TGCAGTGCCCCCAGGGGGATCTCGTGGGGTACGCAGTATTTT,CSAPRGISWGTQYF
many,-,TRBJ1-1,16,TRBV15,TGTGCCACCAGCAGAGATCCCCAGAGCGTGAACACTGAAGCTTTCTTT,CATSRDPQSVNTEAFF
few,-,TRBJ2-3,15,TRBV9,TGTGCCAGCAGCCTTGGTTGGGCGCGAGCAGATACGCAGTATTTT,CASSLGWARADTQYF
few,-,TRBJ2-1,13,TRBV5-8,TGTGCCAGCAGCTTTCAAGTTCTGACGGAGCAGTTCTTC,CASSFQVLTEQFF
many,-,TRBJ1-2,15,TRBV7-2,TGTGCCAGCAGCTTAAGTGGGCAGATCAACTATGGCTACACCTTC,CASSLSGQINYGYTF
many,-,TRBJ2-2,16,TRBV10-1,TGCGCCAGCAGCCCTATTACAGGGTTGGACACCGGGGAGCTGTTTTTT,CASSPITGLDTGELFF
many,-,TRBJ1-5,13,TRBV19,TGTGCCAGTAGTGACGAAACGGGACAGCCCCAGCATTTT,CASSDETGQPQHF
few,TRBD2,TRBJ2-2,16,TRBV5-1,TGCGCCAGCAGCCTCCGACTAGCGGGTGACACCGGGGAGCTGTTTTTT,CASSLRLAGDTGELFF
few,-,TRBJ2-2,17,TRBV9,TGTGCCAGCAGCGTAGCTCTGTGGGGCGGGAACACCGGGGAGCTGTTTTTT,CASSVALWGGNTGELFF
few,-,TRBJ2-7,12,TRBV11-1,TGTGCCAGCAGCTTATCTAGGGGGGAGCAGTACTTC,CASSLSRGEQYF
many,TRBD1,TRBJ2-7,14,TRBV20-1,TGCAGTGTTTCCGAGGGACAGAGGATTTACGAGCAGTACTTC,CSVSEGQRIYEQYF
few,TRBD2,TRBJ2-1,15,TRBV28,TGTGCCAGCATTGGCGGGAGCCCCGGGTACAATGAGCAGTTCTTC,CASIGGSPGYNEQFF
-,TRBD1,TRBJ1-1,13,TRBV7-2,TGTGCCAGGGGGGGACAGCCGAACACTGAAGCTTTCTTT,CARGGQPNTEAFF
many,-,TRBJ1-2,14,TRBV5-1,TGCGCCAGCAGCTTCAGGACTGGCTCCTATGGCTACACCTTC,CASSFRTGSYGYTF
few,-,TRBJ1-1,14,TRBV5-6,TGTGCCAGCAGCTTGGACAGGGCCAACACTGAAGCTTTCTTT,CASSLDRANTEAFF
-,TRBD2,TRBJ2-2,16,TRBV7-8,TGTGCCAGCAGCTTAGTTGGACTAGCAAACACCGGGGAGCTGTTTTTT,CASSLVGLANTGELFF
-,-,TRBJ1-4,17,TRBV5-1,TGCGCCAGCAGTACAACCCCTGACAGAGCAACTAATGAAAAACTGTTTTTT,CASSTTPDRATNEKLFF
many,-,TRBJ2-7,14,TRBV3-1,TGTGCCAGCAGCCAAAGGGCCGCGACCTACGAGCAGTACTTC,CASSQRAATYEQYF
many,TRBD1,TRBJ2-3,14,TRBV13,TGTGCCAGCAGCTTACAACAGGGGACAGATACGCAGTATTTT,CASSLQQGTDTQYF
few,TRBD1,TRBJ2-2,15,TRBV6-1,TGTGCCAGCCGATGGAGACAGGGGGCCACCGGGGAGCTGTTTTTT,CASRWRQGATGELFF
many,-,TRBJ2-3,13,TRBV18,TGTGCCAGCTCACCACGAATTACAGATACGCAGTATTTT,CASSPRITDTQYF
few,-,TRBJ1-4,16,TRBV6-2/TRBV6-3,TGTGCCAGCAGCCCCGGTGAGGGCCCGGGAAATGAAAAACTGTTTTTT,CASSPGEGPGNEKLFF
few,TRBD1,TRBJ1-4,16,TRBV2,TGTGCCAGCAGTATACCGGACAGGGTATCCAGAGAAAAACTGTTTTTT,CASSIPDRVSREKLFF
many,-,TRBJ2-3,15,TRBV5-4,TGTGCCAGCAGGATATACCGGGACTCGTACACCAAAGGGTATTTT,CASRIYRDSYTKGYF
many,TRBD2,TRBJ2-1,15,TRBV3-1,TGTGCCAGCAGCCCATGGACTAGCGGGAGCCGTGAGCAGTTCTTC,CASSPWTSGSREQFF
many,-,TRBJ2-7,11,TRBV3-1,TGTGCCAGCAGCCAGGGGGGCGAGCAGTACTTC,CASSQGGEQYF
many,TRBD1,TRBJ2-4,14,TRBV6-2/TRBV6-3,TGTGCCAGCAGAACCGGGACAGCTAAAAACATTCAGTACTTC,CASRTGTAKNIQYF
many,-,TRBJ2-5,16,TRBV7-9,TGTGCCAGCAGCCCGACGGGCCTAGCAGGGTTAGAGACCCAGTACTTC,CASSPTGLAGLETQYF
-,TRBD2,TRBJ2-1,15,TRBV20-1,TGCAGTGCTAGATTGGCGGGGGTCTCCTACAATGAGCAGTTCTTC,CSARLAGVSYNEQFF
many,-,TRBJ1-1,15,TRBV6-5,TGTGCCAGCAGTTTTTCGGCGGGGAGGAGCACTGAAGCTTTCTTT,CASSFSAGRSTEAFF
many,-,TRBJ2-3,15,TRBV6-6,TGTGCCAGCAAAGTGACAGTATGGGGCCCAGATACGCAGTATTTT,CASKVTVWGPDTQYF
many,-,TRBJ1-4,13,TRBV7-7,TGTGCTAGCAGCCCGCGACAGAATGAAAAACTGTTTTTT,CASSPRQNEKLFF
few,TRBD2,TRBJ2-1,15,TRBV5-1,TGCGCCAGCAGCTGGGGACTAGCGGCTTACAATGAGCAGTTCTTC,CASSWGLAAYNEQFF
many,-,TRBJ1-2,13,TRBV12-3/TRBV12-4,TGTGCCAGCAGTATAACCAATTTCGGCGGCTACACCTTC,CASSITNFGGYTF
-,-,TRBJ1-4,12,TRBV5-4,TGTGCCAGCAGCTCCCCTAATGAAAAACTGTTTTTT,CASSSPNEKLFF
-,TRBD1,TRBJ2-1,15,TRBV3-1,TGTGCCAGCAGCCAATCAGACAGGGGTCATGGGGAGCAGTTCTTC,CASSQSDRGHGEQFF
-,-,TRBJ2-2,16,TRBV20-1,TGCAGTGCTAGAGATTCGGCGAAGCAGAACACCGGGGAGCTGTTTTTT,CSARDSAKQNTGELFF
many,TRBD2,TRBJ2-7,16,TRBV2,TGTGCCAGCAGAAGTCCACGGGGGGGCCGGGCGGAAAGGCAGTACTTC,CASRSPRGGRAERQYF
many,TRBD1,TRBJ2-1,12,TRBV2,TGTGCCAGCAGCACGCCTGGGACAGGAGCGTTCTTC,CASSTPGTGAFF
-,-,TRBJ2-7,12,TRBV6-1,TGTGCCAGCAGTTTTAGTCTTACCGAGCAGTACTTC,CASSFSLTEQYF
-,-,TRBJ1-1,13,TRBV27,TGTGCCAGCAGTTTATGGACGAACACTGAAGCTTTCTTT,CASSLWTNTEAFF
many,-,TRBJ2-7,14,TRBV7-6,TGTGCCAGCAGCTTAGCAGGGTTTTCCTACGAGCAGTACTTC,CASSLAGFSYEQYF
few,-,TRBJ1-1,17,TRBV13,TGTGCCAGCAGCTTAGTGTACGGCGAAGGTTCGACCACTGAAGCTTTCTTT,CASSLVYGEGSTTEAFF
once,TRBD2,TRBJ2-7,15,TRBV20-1,TGCAGTGCCAGCGCGTATCTAGCGGGAGCCTACGAGCAGTACTTC,CSASAYLAGAYEQYF
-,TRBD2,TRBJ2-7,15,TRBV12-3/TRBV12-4,TGTGCCAGCAGTGGCCAGACTAGCGGGAGTGGGGAGCAGTACTTC,CASSGQTSGSGEQYF
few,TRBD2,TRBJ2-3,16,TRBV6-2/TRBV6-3,TGTGCCAGCAGTTACTCGGCGGGAGGCGGCACAGATACGCAGTATTTT,CASSYSAGGGTDTQYF
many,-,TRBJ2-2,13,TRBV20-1,TGCAGTGCGGACAGGGAGGGCACCGGGGAGCTGTTTTTT,CSADREGTGELFF
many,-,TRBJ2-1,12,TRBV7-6,TGTGCCAGCAGCTTAGGGGGGACCATCCAGTTCTTC,CASSLGGTIQFF
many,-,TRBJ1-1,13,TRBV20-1,TGCAGTGCTAGAGACCCGGGGCGCGAAGAAGCTTTCTTT,CSARDPGREEAFF
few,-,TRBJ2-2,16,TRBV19,TGTGCCAGTAGGTCGACCTGGGGGCGCGGGTCCGGGGAGCTGTTTTTT,CASRSTWGRGSGELFF
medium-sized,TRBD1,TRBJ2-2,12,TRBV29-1,TGCAGCGCCCGGGACAGGGCCGGGGAGCTGTTTTTT,CSARDRAGELFF
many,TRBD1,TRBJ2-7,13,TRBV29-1,TGCAGCGTTTCGGACAGGGTGGAAGACGAGCAGTACTTC,CSVSDRVEDEQYF
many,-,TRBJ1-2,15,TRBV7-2,TGTGCCAGCAGCCCCGGGGGCCGGGCTCCCTATGGCTACACCTTC,CASSPGGRAPYGYTF
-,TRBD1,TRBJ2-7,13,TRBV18,TGTGCCAGCTCCCGGGACAGGGAGGACGAGCAGTACTTC,CASSRDREDEQYF
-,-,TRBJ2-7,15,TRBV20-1,TGCAGTGCTAGAGACTCAGGGGTGAATACCTACGAGCAGTACTTC,CSARDSGVNTYEQYF
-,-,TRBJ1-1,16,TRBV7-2,TGTGCCAGCAGCCTGGGCCCCGACAGGATGAACACTGAAGCTTTCTTT,CASSLGPDRMNTEAFF
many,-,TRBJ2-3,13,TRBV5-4,TGTGCCAGCGCGGAGGCTAGCACAGATACGCAGTATTTT,CASAEASTDTQYF